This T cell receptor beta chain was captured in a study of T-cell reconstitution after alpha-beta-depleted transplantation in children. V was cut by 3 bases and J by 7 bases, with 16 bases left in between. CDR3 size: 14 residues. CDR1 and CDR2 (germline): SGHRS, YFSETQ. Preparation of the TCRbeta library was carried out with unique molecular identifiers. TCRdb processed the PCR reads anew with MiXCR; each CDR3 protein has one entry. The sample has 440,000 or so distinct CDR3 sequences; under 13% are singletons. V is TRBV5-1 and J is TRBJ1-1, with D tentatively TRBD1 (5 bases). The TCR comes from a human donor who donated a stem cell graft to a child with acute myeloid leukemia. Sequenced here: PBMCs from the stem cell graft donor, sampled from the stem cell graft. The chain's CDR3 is CASSSLGGSVEAFF. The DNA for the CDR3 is TGCGCCAGCAGCTCCCTCGGGGGTAGCGTTGAAGCTTTCTTT.